Listed below are T cell receptor beta chains from one sample, sequenced in a study of cytomegalovirus exposure and HLA in healthy donors. Data came from immunoSEQ multiplex PCR; TCRdb stores just in-frame clones and leaves some out. Here the sample table reports about 77,000 clones. Sequenced sample: PBMCs. The receptors here all came from a man aged 45 to 65 in good health and CMV-seropositive. CDR3s include the opening cysteine and the closing phenylalanine or tryptophan. D genes are given only for firm matches.

cdr3_nt: TGTGCCAGCTGGGAGGGGGGCCTGAACAACGGGGAGCTGTTTTTT
cdr3_aa: CASWEGGLNNGELFF
j_call: TRBJ2-2
d_call: -
v_call: TRBV28

cdr3_nt: TGTGCTAGTGGTTCGGGACAGGGCTTTCCCTCCTACAATGAGCAGTTCTTC
cdr3_aa: CASGSGQGFPSYNEQFF
j_call: TRBJ2-1
d_call: TRBD1
v_call: TRBV12-5

cdr3_nt: TGTGCCAGCAGCTTTGTTGCGGTGGGTGCCTACGAGCAGTACTTC
cdr3_aa: CASSFVAVGAYEQYF
j_call: TRBJ2-7
d_call: -
v_call: TRBV7-2

cdr3_nt: TGTGCCAGCAGCTCACCGGGACAGGGGGCAAAAGGCTACACCTTC
cdr3_aa: CASSSPGQGAKGYTF
j_call: TRBJ1-2
d_call: TRBD1
v_call: TRBV7-9

cdr3_nt: TGCGCCAGCAGCTTGACTCTACAAGAGACCCAGTACTTC
cdr3_aa: CASSLTLQETQYF
j_call: TRBJ2-5
d_call: -
v_call: TRBV5-1

cdr3_nt: TGTGCCAGTAGCTTCGTCGGGGGGAACACTGAAGCTTTCTTT
cdr3_aa: CASSFVGGNTEAFF
j_call: TRBJ1-1
d_call: -
v_call: TRBV19

cdr3_nt: TGTGCCAGCAGAGAAACAGGGCAGCCCCAGCATTTT
cdr3_aa: CASRETGQPQHF
j_call: TRBJ1-5
d_call: -
v_call: TRBV6-1

cdr3_nt: TGTGCCGTAGAAAGGAACACCGGGGAGCTGTTTTTT
cdr3_aa: CAVERNTGELFF
j_call: TRBJ2-2
d_call: -
v_call: TRBV6-5

cdr3_nt: TGCGCCAGCAGCCAAGGGTTCGGGGAGCAGTACTTC
cdr3_aa: CASSQGFGEQYF
j_call: TRBJ2-7
d_call: -
v_call: TRBV4-1

cdr3_nt: TGCAGCGTTGAAGAATGGCAGGGGAGGGGTGAAGCTTTCTTT
cdr3_aa: CSVEEWQGRGEAFF
j_call: TRBJ1-1
d_call: -
v_call: TRBV29-1

cdr3_nt: TGTGCCTGGTCTTTCTCTGGAAACACCATATATTTT
cdr3_aa: CAWSFSGNTIYF
j_call: TRBJ1-3
d_call: -
v_call: TRBV30

cdr3_nt: TGTGCCAGCAGCCTGGCGACAGGGGTTCAAGAGACCCAGTACTTC
cdr3_aa: CASSLATGVQETQYF
j_call: TRBJ2-5
d_call: TRBD1
v_call: TRBV7-9

cdr3_nt: TGTGCCAGCACCACAGGGGGGACAACCATCTTAGGTGGAAACACCATATATTTT
cdr3_aa: CASTTGGTTILGGNTIYF
j_call: TRBJ1-3
d_call: TRBD1
v_call: TRBV5-6

cdr3_nt: TGTGCCAGCAGGTGGGACAGGGGTGATACGCAGTATTTT
cdr3_aa: CASRWDRGDTQYF
j_call: TRBJ2-3
d_call: TRBD1
v_call: TRBV6-1

cdr3_nt: TGTGCCAGCAGCCAAGATGGGGGCGCCGGGGAGCTGTTTTTT
cdr3_aa: CASSQDGGAGELFF
j_call: TRBJ2-2
d_call: -
v_call: TRBV4-2

cdr3_nt: TGTGCCAGCAGGTTGACCAGGGGAGTCAATGAGCAGTTCTTC
cdr3_aa: CASRLTRGVNEQFF
j_call: TRBJ2-1
d_call: -
v_call: TRBV5-4

cdr3_nt: TGTGCCAGCAGTCCTGGGGAGTTTTCGAACACCGGGGAGCTGTTTTTT
cdr3_aa: CASSPGEFSNTGELFF
j_call: TRBJ2-2
d_call: -
v_call: TRBV6-4

cdr3_nt: TGCAGCGGGATACAGGGGAGTGAGCAGTTCTTC
cdr3_aa: CSGIQGSEQFF
j_call: TRBJ2-1
d_call: TRBD1
v_call: TRBV29-1

cdr3_nt: TGCAGCGTTGAGCGGGACAGGGGCTATGGCTACACCTTC
cdr3_aa: CSVERDRGYGYTF
j_call: TRBJ1-2
d_call: TRBD1
v_call: TRBV29-1

cdr3_nt: TGTGCCAGCAGTGAAGGACAGCACTATGGCTACACCTTC
cdr3_aa: CASSEGQHYGYTF
j_call: TRBJ1-2
d_call: -
v_call: TRBV6-1

cdr3_nt: TGTGCCAGCAGTCCCGGGACAGCGCCTGGAAACACCATATATTTT
cdr3_aa: CASSPGTAPGNTIYF
j_call: TRBJ1-3
d_call: TRBD1
v_call: TRBV6-5

cdr3_nt: TGTGCCAGCAGCCCCTGGGGGCGGCTGGGGGATGAGCAGTTCTTC
cdr3_aa: CASSPWGRLGDEQFF
j_call: TRBJ2-1
d_call: -
v_call: TRBV5-4

cdr3_nt: TGCGCCAGCAGTGAGGCAGTCGTAAGTTTCGGGGAGACCCAGTACTTC
cdr3_aa: CASSEAVVSFGETQYF
j_call: TRBJ2-5
d_call: -
v_call: TRBV10-1

cdr3_nt: TGTGCCAGCACAACCGGAGGGAGGGAGACCCAGTACTTC
cdr3_aa: CASTTGGRETQYF
j_call: TRBJ2-5
d_call: -
v_call: TRBV5-4

cdr3_nt: TGTGCCAGCAGTGAAGGGACTATTTATGTGCAGTACTTC
cdr3_aa: CASSEGTIYVQYF
j_call: TRBJ2-7
d_call: -
v_call: TRBV2

cdr3_nt: TGTGCCAGCAGACCCGGGACAGCTCTCTACGAGCAGTACTTC
cdr3_aa: CASRPGTALYEQYF
j_call: TRBJ2-7
d_call: TRBD1
v_call: TRBV28

cdr3_nt: TGTGCCAGCAGCCCCGTACAGGGGGGTGTTTATGGCTACACCTTC
cdr3_aa: CASSPVQGGVYGYTF
j_call: TRBJ1-2
d_call: TRBD1
v_call: TRBV9